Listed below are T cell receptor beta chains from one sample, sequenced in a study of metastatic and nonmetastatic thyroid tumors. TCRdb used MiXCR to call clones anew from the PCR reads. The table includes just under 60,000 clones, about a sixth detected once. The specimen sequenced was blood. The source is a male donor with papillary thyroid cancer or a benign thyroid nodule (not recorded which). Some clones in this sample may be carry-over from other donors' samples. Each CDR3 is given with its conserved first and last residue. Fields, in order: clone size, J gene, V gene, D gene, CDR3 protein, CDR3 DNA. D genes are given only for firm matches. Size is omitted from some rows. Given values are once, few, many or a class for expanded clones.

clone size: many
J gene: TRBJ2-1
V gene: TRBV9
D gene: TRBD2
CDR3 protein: CASSVATGTSDDDEQFF
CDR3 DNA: TGTGCCAGCAGCGTAGCCACTGGGACTAGCGACGACGATGAGCAGTTCTTC

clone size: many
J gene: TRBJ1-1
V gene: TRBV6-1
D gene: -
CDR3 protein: CASSRDGNTEAFF
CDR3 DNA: TGTGCCAGCAGCCGGGACGGAAACACTGAAGCTTTCTTT

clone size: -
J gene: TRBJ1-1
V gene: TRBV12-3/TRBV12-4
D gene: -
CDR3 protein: CASSRTVFTEAFF
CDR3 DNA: TGTGCCAGCAGCCGGACAGTTTTCACTGAAGCTTTCTTT

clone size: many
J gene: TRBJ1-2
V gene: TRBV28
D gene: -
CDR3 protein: CASSLVRNRSGYTF
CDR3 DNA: TGTGCCAGCAGTTTAGTCAGAAACAGGAGCGGCTACACCTTC

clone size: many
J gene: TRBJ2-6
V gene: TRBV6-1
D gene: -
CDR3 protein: CASNVGASGANVLTF
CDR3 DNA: TGTGCCAGCAACGTTGGGGCGAGTGGGGCCAACGTCCTGACTTTC

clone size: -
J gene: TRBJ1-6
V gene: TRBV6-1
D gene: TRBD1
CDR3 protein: CASSMGTGRNSPLHF
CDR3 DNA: TGTGCCAGCAGTATGGGGACAGGGAGGAATTCACCCCTCCACTTT

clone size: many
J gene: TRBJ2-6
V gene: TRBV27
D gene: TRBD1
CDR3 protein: CATQLQGYGANVLTF
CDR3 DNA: TGTGCCACCCAGCTACAGGGGTATGGGGCCAACGTCCTGACTTTC

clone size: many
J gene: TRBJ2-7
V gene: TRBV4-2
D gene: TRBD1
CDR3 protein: CASSLYPGTGVEQYF
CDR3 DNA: TGTGCCAGCAGCCTTTATCCCGGGACAGGGGTTGAGCAGTACTTC

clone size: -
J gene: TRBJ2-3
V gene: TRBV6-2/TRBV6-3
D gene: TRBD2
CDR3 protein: CASRQGLGADKQYF
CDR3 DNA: TGTGCCAGCAGACAGGGACTAGGGGCAGATAAGCAGTATTTT

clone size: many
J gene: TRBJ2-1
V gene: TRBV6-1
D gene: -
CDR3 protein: CASNTDRLNEQFF
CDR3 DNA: TGTGCCAGCAACACCGACAGACTCAATGAGCAGTTCTTC

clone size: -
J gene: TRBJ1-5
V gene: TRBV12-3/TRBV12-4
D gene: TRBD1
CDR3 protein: CASRGGGQSVQPQNF
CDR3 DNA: TGTGCCAGCAGGGGAGGGGGACAGTCAGTTCAGCCCCAGAATTTT

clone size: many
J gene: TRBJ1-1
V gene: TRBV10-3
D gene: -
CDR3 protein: CAISEGGTEAFF
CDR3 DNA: TGTGCCATCAGTGAGGGAGGCACTGAAGCTTTCTTT

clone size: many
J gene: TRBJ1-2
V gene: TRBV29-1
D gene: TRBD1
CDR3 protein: CSVGRDREARGYTF
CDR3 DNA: TGCAGCGTTGGCCGGGACAGGGAGGCCAGGGGCTACACCTTC

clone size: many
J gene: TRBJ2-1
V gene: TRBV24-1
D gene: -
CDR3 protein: CATSETDRIYNEQFF
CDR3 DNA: TGTGCCACCAGTGAAACGGACAGAATCTACAATGAGCAGTTCTTC

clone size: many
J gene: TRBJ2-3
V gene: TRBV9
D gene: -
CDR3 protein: CASSVRGRGDTQYF
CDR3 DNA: TGTGCCAGCAGCGTCAGGGGAAGGGGAGATACGCAGTATTTT

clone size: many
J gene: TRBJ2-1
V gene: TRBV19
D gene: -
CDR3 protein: CASTPRRYNEQFF
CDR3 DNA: TGTGCCAGTACCCCCCGGCGTTACAATGAGCAGTTCTTC

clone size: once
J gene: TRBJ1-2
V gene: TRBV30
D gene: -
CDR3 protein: CAWSVLAGDGYTF
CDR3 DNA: TGTGCCTGGAGTGTACTAGCGGGGGATGGCTACACCTTC

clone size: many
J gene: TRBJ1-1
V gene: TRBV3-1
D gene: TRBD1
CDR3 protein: CASSQLTGRAEAFF
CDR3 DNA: TGTGCCAGCAGCCAACTGACAGGGCGGGCTGAAGCTTTCTTT

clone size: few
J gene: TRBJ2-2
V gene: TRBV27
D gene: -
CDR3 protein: CASREPENGELFF
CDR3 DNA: TGTGCCAGCAGGGAACCCGAGAACGGGGAGCTGTTTTTT

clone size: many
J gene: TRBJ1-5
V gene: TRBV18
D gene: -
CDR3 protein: CASSLGVRQPQHF
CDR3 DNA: TGTGCCAGCTCACTGGGAGTACGGCAGCCCCAGCATTTT

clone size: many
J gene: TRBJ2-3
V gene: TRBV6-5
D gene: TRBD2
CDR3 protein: CASSYASGSFDTQYF
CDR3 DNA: TGTGCCAGCAGTTACGCTAGCGGGAGTTTCGATACGCAGTATTTT

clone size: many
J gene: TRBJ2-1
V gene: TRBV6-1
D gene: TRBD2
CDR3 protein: CASRLAGGYNEQFF
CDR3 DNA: TGTGCCAGCAGACTAGCGGGGGGTTACAATGAGCAGTTCTTC

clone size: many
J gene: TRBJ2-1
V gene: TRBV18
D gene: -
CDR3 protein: CASSPETSSYNEQFF
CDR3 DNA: TGTGCCAGCTCACCGGAGACTAGCTCCTACAATGAGCAGTTCTTC

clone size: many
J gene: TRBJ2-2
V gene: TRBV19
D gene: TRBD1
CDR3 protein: CASNPGQGKGELFF
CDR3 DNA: TGTGCCAGTAATCCGGGACAGGGGAAGGGGGAGCTGTTTTTT

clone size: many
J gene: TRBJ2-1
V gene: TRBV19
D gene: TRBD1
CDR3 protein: CASRPSGTGFPDEQFF
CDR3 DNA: TGTGCCAGTAGGCCCTCCGGGACAGGGTTCCCCGATGAGCAGTTCTTC

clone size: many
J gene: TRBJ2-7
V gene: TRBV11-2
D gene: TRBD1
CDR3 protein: CASSLEGQGTYEQYF
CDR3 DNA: TGTGCCAGCAGCTTAGAGGGACAGGGGACCTACGAGCAGTACTTC

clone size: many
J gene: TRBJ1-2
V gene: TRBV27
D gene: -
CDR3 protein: CASSLGTGRSYGYTF
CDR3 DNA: TGTGCCAGCAGTTTAGGAACGGGACGGTCCTATGGCTACACCTTC

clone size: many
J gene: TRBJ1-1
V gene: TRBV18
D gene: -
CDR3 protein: CASSRGGTEAFF
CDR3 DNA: TGTGCCAGCTCTAGGGGGGGCACTGAAGCTTTCTTT

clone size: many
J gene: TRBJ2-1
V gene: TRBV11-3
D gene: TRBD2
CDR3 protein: CASSLYPGLILNEQFF
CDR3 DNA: TGTGCCAGCAGCTTATATCCGGGACTAATCTTGAATGAGCAGTTCTTC

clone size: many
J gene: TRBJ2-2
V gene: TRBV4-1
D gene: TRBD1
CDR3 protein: CASRVSQQGTGELFF
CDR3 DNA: TGCGCCAGCAGAGTATCACAACAGGGGACCGGGGAGCTGTTTTTT

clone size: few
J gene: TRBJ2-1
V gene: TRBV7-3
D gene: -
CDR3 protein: CASILLGNEQFF
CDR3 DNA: TGTGCCAGCATCTTACTGGGTAATGAGCAGTTCTTC

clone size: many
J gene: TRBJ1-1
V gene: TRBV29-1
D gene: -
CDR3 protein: CSVRLDMNTEAFF
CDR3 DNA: TGCAGCGTTCGACTGGACATGAACACTGAAGCTTTCTTT

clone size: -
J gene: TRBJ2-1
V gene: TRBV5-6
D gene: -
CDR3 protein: CASKLGSDNEQFF
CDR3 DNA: TGTGCCAGCAAGCTAGGTTCTGACAATGAGCAGTTCTTC

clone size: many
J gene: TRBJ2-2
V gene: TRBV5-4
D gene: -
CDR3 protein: CASSDTTAAELFF
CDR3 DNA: TGTGCCAGCAGCGACACGACGGCCGCGGAGCTGTTTTTT

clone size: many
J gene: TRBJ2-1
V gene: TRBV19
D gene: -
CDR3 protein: CASSIDRRADNEQFF
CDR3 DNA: TGTGCCAGTAGTATAGATAGGAGAGCGGACAATGAGCAGTTCTTC

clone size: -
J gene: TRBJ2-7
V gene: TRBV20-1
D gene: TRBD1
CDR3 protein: CSARNSQGAYEQYF
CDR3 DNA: TGCAGTGCTAGGAACTCACAGGGGGCTTACGAGCAGTACTTC

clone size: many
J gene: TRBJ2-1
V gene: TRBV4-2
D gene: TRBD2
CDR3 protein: CASSQEISGMVQFF
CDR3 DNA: TGTGCCAGCAGCCAAGAAATTAGCGGGATGGTGCAGTTCTTC

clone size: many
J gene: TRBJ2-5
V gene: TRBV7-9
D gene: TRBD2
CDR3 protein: CASSLVAGFQETQYF
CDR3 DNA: TGTGCCAGCAGCTTAGTAGCGGGTTTTCAAGAGACCCAGTACTTC

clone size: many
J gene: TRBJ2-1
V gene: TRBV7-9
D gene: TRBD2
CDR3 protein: CASRGSGGNTYNEQFF
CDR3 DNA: TGTGCCAGCAGGGGTTCGGGAGGGAATACCTACAATGAGCAGTTCTTC

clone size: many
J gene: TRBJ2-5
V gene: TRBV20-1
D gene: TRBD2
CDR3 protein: CSAGEGLLRETQYF
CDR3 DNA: TGCAGTGCTGGGGAGGGCCTGCTGAGGGAGACCCAGTACTTC

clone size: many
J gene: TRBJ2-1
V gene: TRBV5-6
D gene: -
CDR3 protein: CASSLEASRGEQFF
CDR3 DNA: TGTGCCAGCAGCTTGGAGGCCTCTCGGGGTGAGCAGTTCTTC

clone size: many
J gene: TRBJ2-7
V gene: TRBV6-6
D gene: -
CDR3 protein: CASSYGGDLYEQYF
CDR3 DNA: TGTGCCAGCAGTTACGGGGGAGACCTCTACGAGCAGTACTTC

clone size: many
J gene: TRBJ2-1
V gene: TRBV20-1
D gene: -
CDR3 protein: CSARTGLRSYNEQFF
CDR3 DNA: TGCAGTGCTCGAACGGGACTCCGCTCCTACAATGAGCAGTTCTTC

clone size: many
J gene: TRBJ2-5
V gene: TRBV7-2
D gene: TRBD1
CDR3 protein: CASSKGGREGEPQYF
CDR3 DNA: TGTGCCAGCAGTAAAGGGGGCCGGGAAGGAGAGCCCCAGTACTTC

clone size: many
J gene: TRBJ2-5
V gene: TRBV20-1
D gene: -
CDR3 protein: CSAREGTRTGTQYF
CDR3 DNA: TGCAGTGCTAGAGAAGGTACTAGGACGGGGACCCAGTACTTC

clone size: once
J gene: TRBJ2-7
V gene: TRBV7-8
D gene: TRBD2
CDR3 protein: CASSLGGTSSSYEQYF
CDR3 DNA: TGTGCCAGCAGCTTAGGGGGGACTAGCAGTTCCTACGAGCAGTACTTC

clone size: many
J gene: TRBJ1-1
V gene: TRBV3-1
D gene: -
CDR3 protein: CASSPEGPFRGLMNTEAFF
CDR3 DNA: TGTGCCAGCAGCCCGGAAGGGCCATTTAGGGGCCTTATGAACACTGAAGCTTTCTTT

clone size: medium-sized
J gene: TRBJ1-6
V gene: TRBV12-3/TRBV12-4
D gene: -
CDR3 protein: CASSFKYSPLHF
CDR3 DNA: TGTGCCAGCAGTTTCAAGTATTCACCCCTCCACTTT

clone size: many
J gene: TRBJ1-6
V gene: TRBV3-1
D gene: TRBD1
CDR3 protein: CASQDRSSYNSPLHF
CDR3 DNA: TGTGCCAGCCAGGACAGGAGCTCCTATAATTCACCCCTCCACTTT

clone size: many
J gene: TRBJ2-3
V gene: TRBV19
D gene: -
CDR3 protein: CASSRRGETQDTQYF
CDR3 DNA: TGTGCCAGTAGTAGAAGGGGTGAAACCCAGGATACGCAGTATTTT

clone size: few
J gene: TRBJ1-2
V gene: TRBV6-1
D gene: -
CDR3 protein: CASSLFPNPAGLYGYTF
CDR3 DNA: TGTGCCAGCAGCCTCTTTCCTAATCCCGCAGGGCTCTATGGCTACACCTTC

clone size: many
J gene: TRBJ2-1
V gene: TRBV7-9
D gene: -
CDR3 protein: CASSPQGGADNEQFF
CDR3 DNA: TGTGCCAGCAGCCCACAGGGGGGGGCTGACAATGAGCAGTTCTTC

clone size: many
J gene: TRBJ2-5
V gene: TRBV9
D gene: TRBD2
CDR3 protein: CASSQWDSAGGNQETQYF
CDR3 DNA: TGTGCCAGCAGCCAATGGGACTCGGCGGGGGGGAACCAAGAGACCCAGTACTTC

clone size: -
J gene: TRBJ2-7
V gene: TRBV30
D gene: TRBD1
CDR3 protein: CDWSRDRDTRYEQYF
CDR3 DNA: TGTGACTGGAGCAGAGACAGGGACACCCGGTACGAGCAGTACTTC

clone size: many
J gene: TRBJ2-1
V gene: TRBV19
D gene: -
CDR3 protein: CASSIDLSAINEQFF
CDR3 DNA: TGTGCCAGTAGTATAGATCTATCGGCAATCAATGAGCAGTTCTTC

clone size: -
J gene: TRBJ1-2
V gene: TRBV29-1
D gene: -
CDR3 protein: CSVGGVVNYGYAF
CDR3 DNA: TGCAGCGTTGGGGGGGTAGTGAACTATGGCTACGCCTTC

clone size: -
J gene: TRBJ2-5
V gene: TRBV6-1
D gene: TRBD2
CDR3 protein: CASSVGGTSGILGETQYF
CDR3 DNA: TGTGCCAGCAGTGTCGGTGGGACTAGCGGGATCTTGGGTGAGACCCAGTACTTC